This entry lists 30 T cell receptor beta chains sequenced from one sample in a study of identifying expanded T cells in peripheral blood. Clones were read by immunoSEQ multiplex PCR, and TCRdb kept only the in-frame ones, dropping some. Of tens of thousands of clones in the sample, around 86% were seen once. The sample taken for sequencing was blood. Every receptor here comes from a person aged 18 to 75 in good health.

This chain joins TRBV7-8 and TRBJ1-2; a weak D match, TRBD1 (5 bases). CDR3 size: 14 residues. Germline values: CDR1 SGHVS, CDR2 FQNEAQ. The V end lost 2 bases, the J end lost 2 bases, and 9 bases lay between the germline ends. The CDR3 reads CASSLPGLNYGYTF. CDR3 nucleotides: TGTGCCAGCAGCTTACCGGGACTGAACTATGGCTACACCTTC.

This clone was seen just once. This sequence joins TRBV9 and TRBJ1-2; D gene ambiguous. Trimming stripped 2 bases from V and 8 bases from J, with 19 bases between. The CDR3 consists of 15 residues. Germline assignment: CDR1 SGDLS and CDR2 YYNGEE. DNA for the CDR3: TGTGCCAGCAGCGTCCAACCGTCCACCGCAGACGGCTACACCTTC. Translating it yields CASSVQPSTADGYTF.

The rearrangement uses TRBV25-1 and TRBJ1-3; no clear D gene. The germline V gene has CDR1 MGHDK and CDR2 SYGVNS. CDR3 length: 14 residues. Trimming removed 7 bases from V and 4 bases from J, with 14 bases in between. The CDR3 is CASTSRGSGNTIYF. The CDR3 DNA sequence: TGTGCCAGCACCTCCCGGGGTTCGGGAAACACCATATATTTT.

The CDR3 spells CASSAPSGPYNEQFF. CDR3 coding DNA: TGTGCCAGCAGCGCCCCTAGCGGACCTTACAATGAGCAGTTCTTC. The chain combines TRBV9 with TRBJ2-1; 7 bases line up with TRBD2. Germline V lookup: CDR1 SGDLS, CDR2 YYNGEE. The CDR3 is 15 residues long. The trim removed 3 bases at V and 4 bases at J, leaving 7 bases unmatched.

V gene TRBV5-6 combines with J gene TRBJ2-5; the D gene could be TRBD1 or TRBD2 (5 bases each). The CDR3 has 15 amino acids. CDR1 and CDR2 (germline): SGHDT, YYEEEE. Trimming took off 1 base at V and 3 bases at J, with 13 bases between the two ends. CDR3: CASSLFGGSEETQYF. CDR3 in DNA: TGTGCCAGCAGCTTGTTTGGGGGTTCGGAAGAGACCCAGTACTTC.

The chain uses TRBV14 and TRBJ1-2; D perhaps matches TRBD1 (6 bases). The V and J ends lost 1 base and 8 bases respectively, with 14 bases between them. The CDR3 runs 14 residues. Germline CDR1 SGHDN, CDR2 FVKESK. CDR3 residues: CASSQVYQGSGYTF. The CDR3 DNA sequence: TGTGCCAGCAGCCAAGTGTATCAGGGGAGCGGCTACACCTTC.

The gene calls are TRBV5-6 and TRBJ2-1, with D unclear. Looked up from germline, CDR1 is SGHDT and CDR2 is YYEEEE. The length of the CDR3 is 12 residues. The V end lost 4 bases, the J end lost 8 bases, and 10 bases lay between the germline ends. The CDR3 nucleotides are TGTGCCAGCAGCGAAGTGGGGTATGAGCAGTTCTTC. This gives the protein CASSEVGYEQFF.

The genes are TRBV4-3 and TRBJ2-2, with D possibly TRBD1 on 8 matching bases. Looked up from germline, CDR1 is LGHNA and CDR2 is YSLEER. This CDR3 region has 16 residues. Between the trimmed V and J ends, which lost 4 bases and 4 bases, there was a span of 16 bases. This CDR3 is CASSLGQGGGTGELFF. CDR3 bases: TGCGCCAGCAGCCTTGGACAGGGAGGGGGCACCGGGGAGCTGTTTTTT.

The rearrangement links TRBV6-5 to TRBJ1-2; the match to TRBD1 covers 12 bases. This CDR3 region has 15 residues. Germline V gene lookup returns CDR1 MNHEY and CDR2 SVGAGI. Unmatched junction bases numbered 0, after V lost 2 bases and J lost 2 bases. CDR3 DNA sequence: TGTGCCAGCAGTTACGGGACAGGGGGCAACTATGGCTACACCTTC. Amino acid sequence: CASSYGTGGNYGYTF.

J is TRBJ1-4 and V is TRBV5-1, with D unresolved. The V and J ends lost 4 bases and 2 bases respectively, with 9 bases between them. There are 14 residues in the CDR3. Germline V gene lookup returns CDR1 SGHRS and CDR2 YFSETQ. CDR3 nucleotide sequence: TGCGCCAGCAGCGAAACATCGACTAATGAAAAACTGTTTTTT. It encodes CASSETSTNEKLFF.

This clone was recorded a few times. V and J are TRBV13 and TRBJ2-2, with TRBD1 identical over 9 bases. Germline trimming cut 5 bases from V and 6 bases from J; bases unmatched to any gene: 7. This CDR3 contains 15 residues. CDR1 and CDR2 from the germline V gene are PRHDT and FYEKMQ (reference sequence). The CDR3 DNA follows: TGTGCCAGCAGCCAATACACAGGGGGCGCCGGGGAGCTGTTTTTT. Residues: CASSQYTGGAGELFF.

J is TRBJ2-5 and V is TRBV15; a weak D match, TRBD1 (6 bases). The germline V and J ends were trimmed by 6 bases and 10 bases, with 27 bases remaining between them. The V gene's germline CDR1 is LNHNV and CDR2 YYDKDF (reference sequence). The CDR3 contains 16 residues. The CDR3 region is CATRSNVQGTHGVQYF. CDR3 coding DNA: TGTGCCACCAGATCAAACGTCCAGGGGACGCACGGGGTCCAGTACTTC.

This chain uses TRBV4-3 with TRBJ1-4; D remains ambiguous. There are 14 residues in the CDR3. Germline V gene data show CDR1 as LGHNA and CDR2 as YSLEER. V was shortened by 0 bases and J by 7 bases, with 9 bases between the two germline ends. Written as DNA, the CDR3 is TGCGCCAGCAGCCAAGAATTATCGGGTGAAAAACTGTTTTTT. As protein: CASSQELSGEKLFF.

This chain connects TRBV7-6 to TRBJ2-5; the match to TRBD2 covers 8 bases. Looked up from germline, CDR1 is SGHVS and CDR2 is FNYEAQ. This CDR3 region has 17 residues. V dropped 1 base and J dropped 1; count of bases not matched to a gene: 8. The DNA for the CDR3 is TGTGCCAGCAGCTTAGTCGGGGCGGGGGGCGGCCAAGAGACCCAGTACTTC. Residues: CASSLVGAGGGQETQYF.

This chain links TRBV19 with TRBJ2-2; 7 bases line up with TRBD1. CDR1 and CDR2 from the germline V gene are LNHDA and SQIVND (reference sequence). The CDR3 runs to 14 residues. Trimming cost V 8 bases and J 3 bases; bases outside gene matches: 6. This CDR3 is CASGNRGHTGELFF. The CDR3 nucleotides read TGTGCCAGTGGGAACAGGGGCCACACCGGGGAGCTGTTTTTT.

The chain links TRBV12-5 to TRBJ2-7, with TRBD1 matching 9 bases. This CDR3 is 15 amino acids long. With V trimmed by 0 bases and J by 3 bases, 3 bases remained unmatched. Germline CDR1 is LGHNT and CDR2 is FRNRAP. CDR3 sequence reads: CASGLVLGQGYEQYF. CDR3 sequence (DNA): TGTGCTAGTGGTTTGGTATTGGGACAGGGCTACGAGCAGTACTTC. The variable domain in full, completed from reference TRBV12-5 and TRBJ2-7, reads DARVTQTPRHKVTEMGQEVTMRCQPILGHNTVFWYRQTMMQGLELLAYFRNRAPLDDSGMPKDRFSAEMPDATLATLKIQPSEPRDSAVYFCASGLVLGQGYEQYFGPGTRLTVT.

This chain's CDR3 is CASSNPGGGVYEQYF. The CDR3 DNA follows: TGTGCCAGCAGTAACCCGGGAGGGGGAGTCTACGAGCAGTACTTC. The rearrangement links TRBV6-5 to TRBJ2-7; 8 bases are shared with TRBD2. CDR3 length: 15 amino acids. Germline V gene lookup returns CDR1 MNHEY and CDR2 SVGAGI. The junction had 9 bases not matched to a gene; V was cut back by 5 bases and J by 3 bases.

The chain combines TRBV4-2 with TRBJ2-3; 9 bases line up with TRBD1. Germline CDR1 is LGHNA and CDR2 is YNFKEQ. This CDR3 spans 15 amino acids. Trimming took 3 bases from V and 0 from J; bases not matched to a gene: 1. CDR3 sequence reads: CASSQDRGSTDTQYF. CDR3 sequence (DNA): TGTGCCAGCAGCCAGGACAGGGGCAGCACAGATACGCAGTATTTT.

CDR3 sequence: CASSQGGGGGYNEQFF. The CDR3 DNA is TGTGCCAGCAGCCAGGGCGGCGGGGGGGGATACAATGAGCAGTTCTTC. The V gene is TRBV4-2, the J gene TRBJ2-1; 9 bases align to TRBD2. Germline V gene sequence: CDR1 LGHNA, CDR2 YNFKEQ. J gave up 4 bases and V 3 bases, and 7 bases lay outside the gene matches. The CDR3 covers 16 residues.

CDR3 protein: CASSVEKGINYGYTF. The CDR3 bases are TGTGCCAGCAGCGTAGAGAAGGGAATCAACTATGGCTACACCTTC. V and J are TRBV9 and TRBJ1-2; D remains unclear. Per the germline V gene, CDR1 is SGDLS and CDR2 is YYNGEE. The CDR3 is 15 amino acids. Trimming took 0 bases from V and 2 from J, leaving 11 bases between them.

This chain connects TRBV4-1 to TRBJ1-1; D not resolved. This CDR3 contains 14 residues. V was pared by 0 bases and J by 8 bases, with 13 bases between. Germline values: CDR1 MGHRA, CDR2 YSYEKL. This CDR3 reads CASSQEIGRNEAFF. For the CDR3, the DNA is TGCGCCAGCAGCCAAGAAATAGGGCGGAACGAAGCTTTCTTT.

The rearrangement joins TRBV7-6 to TRBJ2-7, with a possible D match to TRBD2 (6 bases). V lost 0 bases to trimming and J lost 5 bases, with 14 bases between them. This CDR3 has 15 amino acids. CDR1 SGHVS and CDR2 FNYEAQ come from the germline V gene. The CDR3 reads CASSLAVGSGNEQYF. The CDR3 nucleotides are TGTGCCAGCAGCTTAGCGGTCGGGAGTGGCAACGAGCAGTACTTC. The full variable domain, rest sourced from reference TRBV7-6 and TRBJ2-7, is GAGVSQSPRYKVTKRGQDVALRCDPISGHVSLYWYRQALGQGPEFLTYFNYEAQQDKSGLPNDRFSAERPEGSISTLTIQRTEQRDSAMYRCASSLAVGSGNEQYFGPGTRLTVT.

This clone was seen a handful of times. The rearrangement links TRBV7-6 to TRBJ1-6, with TRBD1 matching over 9 bases. Germline-derived CDR1 and CDR2 are SGHVS and FNYEAQ. CDR3 length: 18 residues. The V and J ends lost 4 bases and 6 bases, in that order; junction bases with no gene match: 13. The CDR3 coding sequence is TGTGCCAGCAGCTCCTTCCCATTGGACAGGGGAGTTAATTCACCCCTCCACTTT. Its translation: CASSSFPLDRGVNSPLHF.

V and J are TRBV7-3 and TRBJ1-1, with D hard to call. The germline V gene encodes CDR1 SGHTA and CDR2 FQGTGA. This CDR3 region has 13 residues. Trimming took 2 bases from V and 4 from J, leaving 8 bases between them. CDR3 nucleotide sequence: TGTGCCAGCAGCTTATCCCCAGGCACTGAAGCTTTCTTT. Translation: CASSLSPGTEAFF. The full variable domain, with the rest looked up from reference TRBV7-3 and TRBJ1-1, is GAGVSQTPSNKVTEKGKYVELRCDPISGHTALYWYRQSLGQGPEFLIYFQGTGAADDSGLPNDRFFAVRPEGSVSTLKIQRTERGDSAVYLCASSLSPGTEAFFGQGTRLTVV.

V and J are TRBV6-6 and TRBJ2-4; possible D gene TRBD2, 6 bases. V was clipped by 5 bases and J by 6 bases, with 14 bases between them. Germline V CDR1 and CDR2: MNHNY, SVGAGI (reference sequence). This CDR3 region has 14 residues. The CDR3 DNA is TGTGCCAGCAGTCGAGACGGGGAGGTAAACATTCAGTACTTC. This encodes CASSRDGEVNIQYF.

The chain employs TRBV19 and TRBJ1-1; 8 positions agree with TRBD1. Looked up from germline, CDR1 is LNHDA and CDR2 is SQIVND (reference sequence). The V gene end was trimmed by 7 bases and the J gene end by 0 bases; junction bases not matched to a gene: 10. The CDR3 is made up of 16 amino acids. The CDR3 DNA sequence: TGTGCCAGTAAGTATTCGACAGGGGCGATGAACACTGAAGCTTTCTTT. The encoded protein is CASKYSTGAMNTEAFF.

As for this clone: This CDR3 is also generated by other DNA sequences in the sample. The chain has TRBV18 and TRBJ1-1, with 8 bases aligning to TRBD1. Trimming cost V 3 bases and J 1 base; bases outside gene matches: 1. The CDR3 totals 14 residues. The V gene's germline CDR1 is KGHSH and CDR2 LQKENI. The CDR3 DNA reads TGTGCCAGCTCACCCCAGGGGGCGAACACTGAAGCTTTCTTT. It yields the protein CASSPQGANTEAFF.

This clone appeared once. The chain recombines TRBV5-4 with TRBJ1-3; D possibly corresponds to TRBD1 (5 bases). The germline V gene has CDR1 SGHNT and CDR2 YYREEE (reference sequence). V was trimmed by 3 bases and J by 2 bases, leaving 18 bases between them. The CDR3 is made up of 17 amino acids. The CDR3 DNA sequence: TGTGCCAGCAGCTGGGGACCCGCAACAGGAGCTGGAAACACCATATATTTT. Translation: CASSWGPATGAGNTIYF. Variable domain in full (rest from reference TRBV5-4 and TRBJ1-3): ETGVTQSPTHLIKTRGQQVTLRCSSQSGHNTVSWYQQALGQGPQFIFQYYREEENGRGNFPPRFSGLQFPNYSSELNVNALELDDSALYLCASSWGPATGAGNTIYFGEGSWLTVV.

V usage is TRBV9 and J usage is TRBJ1-2; a weak D match, TRBD1 (5 bases). Germline CDR1 reads SGDLS; CDR2 reads YYNGEE. The CDR3 is 13 residues long. Trimming pared 4 bases from V and 8 bases from J, leaving 15 bases between. This CDR3 reads CASSPDSFRGYTF. DNA of the CDR3: TGTGCCAGCAGCCCCGACAGCTTCCGCGGCTACACCTTC.

The CDR3 nucleotides read TGTGCCAGCAGCACCGGGACAGCTTACTATGGCTACACCTTC. Its protein product is CASSTGTAYYGYTF. This rearrangement joins TRBV5-6 to TRBJ1-2, with TRBD1 identical over 7 bases. The junction had 6 bases not matched to a gene; V was cut back by 4 bases and J by 3 bases. CDR3 size: 14 residues. The germline V gene encodes CDR1 SGHDT and CDR2 YYEEEE.